The present T cell receptor (beta chain) was sequenced within a study of beta chain features in type 1 diabetes. General study points: TCRB CDR3s were moderately but significantly shorter in Type 1 diabetes patients in all four CD4+ subsets. Whether HLA type influences TCRB rearrangement remained unresolved here. It was among patients, rather than healthy donors, that naive, central memory and Treg TCRB repertoires appeared more similar.

The CDR3 sequence is 17 residues long. Expressed TCRB transcripts got sequenced, as all isolated RNA was reverse transcribed. The method was immunoSEQ multiplex PCR; TCRdb's version includes in-frame clones alone and lacks a portion of them. The sample carries over 150,000 clones, about 8.1% recorded once. CD4+ naive, central memory, regulatory and stem cell-like memory cells were sorted via CD45RO/CCR7/CD25/CD127/CD95/CD27. Notes on this clone: Its antigen is undetermined.

The TCR sequence derives from a man aged 18-30 years in good health. The rearrangement uses TRBV21-1 and TRBJ2-7; TRBD2, the table's D call, was not compared with the DNA. TRBV21-1 is described as a pseudogene. Material for sequencing was central memory CD4+ T cells from blood. CDR3 in DNA: TGTGCCAGCAGCAAAGTATTGGCGGGGCATACGTCCTACGAGCAGTACTTC. It is translated as CASSKVLAGHTSYEQYF.